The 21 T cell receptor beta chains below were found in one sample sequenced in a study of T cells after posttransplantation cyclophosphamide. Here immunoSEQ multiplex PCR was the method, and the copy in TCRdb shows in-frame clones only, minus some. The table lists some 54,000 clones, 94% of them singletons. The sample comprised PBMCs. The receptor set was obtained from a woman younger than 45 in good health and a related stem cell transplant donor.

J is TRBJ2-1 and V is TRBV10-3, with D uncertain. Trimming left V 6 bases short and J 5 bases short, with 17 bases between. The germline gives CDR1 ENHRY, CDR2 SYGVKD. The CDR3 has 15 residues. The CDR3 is CAIRSGSQTDNEQFF. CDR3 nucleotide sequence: TGTGCCATCAGATCCGGGTCCCAAACGGACAATGAGCAGTTCTTC.

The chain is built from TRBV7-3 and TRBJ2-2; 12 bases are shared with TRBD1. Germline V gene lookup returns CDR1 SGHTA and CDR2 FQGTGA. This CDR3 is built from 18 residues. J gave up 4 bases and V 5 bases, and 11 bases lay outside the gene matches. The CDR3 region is CASSASVRDRGRTGELFF. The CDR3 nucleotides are TGTGCCAGCAGCGCATCCGTGCGGGACAGGGGGCGCACCGGGGAGCTGTTTTTT.

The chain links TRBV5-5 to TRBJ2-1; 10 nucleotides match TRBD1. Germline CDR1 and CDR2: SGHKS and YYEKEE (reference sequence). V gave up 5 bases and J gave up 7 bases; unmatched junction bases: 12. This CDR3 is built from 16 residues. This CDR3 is CASSARTTGGKNEQFF. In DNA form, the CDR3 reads TGTGCCAGCAGTGCCCGAACGACAGGGGGCAAGAATGAGCAGTTCTTC.

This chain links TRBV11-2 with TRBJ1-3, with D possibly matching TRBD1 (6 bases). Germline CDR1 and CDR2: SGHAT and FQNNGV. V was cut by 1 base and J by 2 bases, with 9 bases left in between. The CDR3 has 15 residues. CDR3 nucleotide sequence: TGTGCCAGCAGCTTAGGTCCAGGGGCTGGAAACACCATATATTTT. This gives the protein CASSLGPGAGNTIYF.

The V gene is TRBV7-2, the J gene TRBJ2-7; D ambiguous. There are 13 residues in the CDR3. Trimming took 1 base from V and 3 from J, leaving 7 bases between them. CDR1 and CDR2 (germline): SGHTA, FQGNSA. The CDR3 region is CASSLVSGYEQYF. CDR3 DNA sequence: TGTGCCAGCAGCTTAGTGTCAGGCTACGAGCAGTACTTC.

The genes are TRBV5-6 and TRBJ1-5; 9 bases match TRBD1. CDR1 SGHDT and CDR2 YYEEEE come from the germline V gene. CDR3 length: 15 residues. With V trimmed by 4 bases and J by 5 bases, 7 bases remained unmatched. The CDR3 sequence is CASSIGQGTYQPQHF. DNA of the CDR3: TGTGCCAGCAGCATCGGACAGGGGACTTATCAGCCCCAGCATTTT.

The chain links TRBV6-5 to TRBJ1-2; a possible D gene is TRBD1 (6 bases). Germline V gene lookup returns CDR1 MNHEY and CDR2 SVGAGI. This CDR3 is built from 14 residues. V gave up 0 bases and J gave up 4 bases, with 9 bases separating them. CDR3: CASSYSQGRYGYTF. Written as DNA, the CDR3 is TGTGCCAGCAGTTACTCGCAGGGGCGCTATGGCTACACCTTC.

For the CDR3, the DNA is TGTGCCAGCAGCTTTCGGGAGCAGACAGATACGCAGTATTTT. It translates to CASSFREQTDTQYF. V usage is TRBV7-9 and J usage is TRBJ2-3; D might be TRBD2 (6 bases). There are 14 residues in the CDR3. V dropped 3 bases and J dropped 3 bases, with 10 bases sitting between them. Germline CDR1 is SEHNR and CDR2 is FQNEAQ (reference sequence).

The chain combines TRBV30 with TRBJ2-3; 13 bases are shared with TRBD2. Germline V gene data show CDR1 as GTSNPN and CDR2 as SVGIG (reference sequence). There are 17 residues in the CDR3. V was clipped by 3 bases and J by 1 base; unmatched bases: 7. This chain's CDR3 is CAWRTSGGTRGTDTQYF. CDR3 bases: TGTGCCTGGAGGACTAGCGGGGGGACTCGTGGCACAGATACGCAGTATTTT.

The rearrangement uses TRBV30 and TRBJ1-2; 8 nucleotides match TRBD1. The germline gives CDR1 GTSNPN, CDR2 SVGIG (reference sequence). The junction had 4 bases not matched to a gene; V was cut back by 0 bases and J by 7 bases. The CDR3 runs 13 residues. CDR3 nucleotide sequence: TGTGCCTGGAGTGTCGGGACAGGCGGTGGCTACACCTTC. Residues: CAWSVGTGGGYTF. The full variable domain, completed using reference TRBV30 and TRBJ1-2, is SQTIHQWPATLVQPVGSPLSLECTVEGTSNPNLYWYRQAAGRGLQLLFYSVGIGQISSEVPQNLSASRPQDRQFILSSKKLLLSDSGFYLCAWSVGTGGGYTFGSGTRLTVV.

In nucleotides, the CDR3 is TGTGCCAGCTCCCGACAGGGTAACTATGGCTACACCTTC. The encoded protein is CASSRQGNYGYTF. The gene calls are TRBV18 and TRBJ1-2; 7 nucleotides align to TRBD1. The trim removed 6 bases at V and 1 base at J, leaving 2 bases unmatched. CDR1 is KGHSH, CDR2 LQKENI, per germline. The CDR3 extends over 13 amino acids.

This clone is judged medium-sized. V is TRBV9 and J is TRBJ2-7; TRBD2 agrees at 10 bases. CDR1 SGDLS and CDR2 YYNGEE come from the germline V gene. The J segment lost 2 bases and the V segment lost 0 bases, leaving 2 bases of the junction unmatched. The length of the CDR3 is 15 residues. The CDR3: CASSVGLAGAYEQYF. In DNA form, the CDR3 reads TGTGCCAGCAGCGTAGGGCTAGCGGGGGCCTACGAGCAGTACTTC. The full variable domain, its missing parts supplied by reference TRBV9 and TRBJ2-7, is DSGVTQTPKHLITATGQRVTLRCSPRSGDLSVYWYQQSLDQGLQFLIQYYNGEERAKGNILERFSAQQFPDLHSELNLSSLELGDSALYFCASSVGLAGAYEQYFGPGTRLTVT.

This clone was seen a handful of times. CDR3 region: CASSLSPVDNEKLFF. CDR3 DNA: TGTGCCAGCAGTTTATCTCCGGTTGATAATGAAAAACTGTTTTTT. The V and J genes are TRBV27 and TRBJ1-4; D is uncertain. Germline V gene lookup returns CDR1 MNHEY and CDR2 SMNVEV (reference sequence). Trimming removed 0 bases at V and 4 bases at J, with 9 bases between. The CDR3 length is 15 residues.

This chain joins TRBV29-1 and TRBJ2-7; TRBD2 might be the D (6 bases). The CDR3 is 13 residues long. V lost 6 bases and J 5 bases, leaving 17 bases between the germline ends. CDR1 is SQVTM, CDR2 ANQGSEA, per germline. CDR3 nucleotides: TGCAGCGTCAAGACTTCATCTAGCGACGAGCAGTACTTC. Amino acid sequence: CSVKTSSSDEQYF.

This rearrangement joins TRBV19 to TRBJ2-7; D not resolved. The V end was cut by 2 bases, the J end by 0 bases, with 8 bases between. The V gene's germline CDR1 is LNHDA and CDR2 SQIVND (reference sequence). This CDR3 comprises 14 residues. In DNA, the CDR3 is TGTGCCAGTAGTATACAAGGCGGCTCCTACGAGCAGTACTTC. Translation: CASSIQGGSYEQYF.

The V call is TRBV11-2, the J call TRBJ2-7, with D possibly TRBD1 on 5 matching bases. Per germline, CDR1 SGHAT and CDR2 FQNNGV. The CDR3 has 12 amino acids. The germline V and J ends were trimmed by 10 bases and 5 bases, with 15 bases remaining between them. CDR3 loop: CATQGWGDEQYF. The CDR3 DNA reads TGTGCCACGCAGGGCTGGGGTGACGAGCAGTACTTC.

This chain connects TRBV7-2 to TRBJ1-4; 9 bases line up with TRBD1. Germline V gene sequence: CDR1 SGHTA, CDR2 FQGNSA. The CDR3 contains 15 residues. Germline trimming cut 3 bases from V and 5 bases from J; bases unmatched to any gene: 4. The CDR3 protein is CASSFDGTGNEKLFF. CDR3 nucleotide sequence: TGTGCCAGCAGCTTCGACGGGACAGGGAATGAAAAACTGTTTTTT.

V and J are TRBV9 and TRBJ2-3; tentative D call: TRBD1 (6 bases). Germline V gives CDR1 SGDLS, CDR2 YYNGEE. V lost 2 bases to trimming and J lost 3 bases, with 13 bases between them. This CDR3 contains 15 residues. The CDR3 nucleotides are TGTGCCAGCAGCGTTTTCGCAGGGGTGACAGATACGCAGTATTTT. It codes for CASSVFAGVTDTQYF.

The CDR3 DNA sequence: TGCAGCGTTGGGCAGGGAGGCGGGGAGCTGTTTTTT. Amino acid sequence: CSVGQGGGELFF. This chain links TRBV29-1 with TRBJ2-2, with D tentatively TRBD2 (6 bases). CDR3 length equals 12 residues. CDR1 and CDR2 from the germline V gene are SQVTM and ANQGSEA. V was trimmed by 4 bases and J by 7 bases, leaving 10 bases between them.

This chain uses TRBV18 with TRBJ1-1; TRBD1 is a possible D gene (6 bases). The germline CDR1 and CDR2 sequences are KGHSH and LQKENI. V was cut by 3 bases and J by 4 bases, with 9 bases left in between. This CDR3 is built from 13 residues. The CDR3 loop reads CASSPEQGTEAFF. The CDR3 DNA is TGTGCCAGCTCACCTGAACAGGGCACTGAAGCTTTCTTT.

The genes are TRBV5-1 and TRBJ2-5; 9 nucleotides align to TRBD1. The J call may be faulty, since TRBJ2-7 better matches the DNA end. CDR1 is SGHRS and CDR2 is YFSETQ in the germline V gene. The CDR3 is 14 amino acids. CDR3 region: CASSLATGGYEQYF. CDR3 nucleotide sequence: TGCGCCAGCAGCTTGGCGACAGGGGGGTACGAGCAGTACTTC.